The 8 T cell receptor beta chains below were found in one sample sequenced in a study of read filtering for tumor transcriptome and immune sequencing. Molecular barcoded adaptors covering alpha/delta and beta/gamma chains were used on about 390 ng RNA. A single record per CDR3 protein comes from TCRdb applying MiXCR to the reads. This sample has over 90,000 distinct CDR3 sequences, with about 22% found just once. Material: a population of CD138-negative cells sorted from bone marrow. The origin of the receptors is a donor aged 40 or older with multiple myeloma.

Of note for this clonotype: With a much larger clone just one base away, this may be a read error. V is TRBV11-2 and J is TRBJ2-2; D is perhaps TRBD2 (5 bases). This CDR3 has 16 residues. Looked up from germline, CDR1 is SGHAT and CDR2 is FQNNGV. CDR3 in amino acids: CASSIQSSPNTGELLF. The CDR3 nucleotides read TGTGCCAGCAGCATACAGAGCTCTCCGAACACCGGGGAGCTGCTTTTT.

In regard to this clonotype: Since a much larger clone is just one base distant, this may be a read error. The V call is TRBV6-2 or TRBV6-3, the J call TRBJ1-1; possibly TRBD1 for D (6 bases). This CDR3 comprises 15 residues. The germline V gene encodes CDR1 MNHEY and CDR2 SVGEGT. CDR3 in DNA: TGTGCCAGCACCACACCAGGGGTTCGTGGCGCTGAAGCTCTCTTT. It specifies CASTTPGVRGAEALF.

The sample holds a few counts of this clonotype. The chain carries TRBV29-1 and TRBJ2-5; TRBD2 agrees at 9 bases. J gave up 5 bases and V 3 bases, and 16 bases lay outside the gene matches. The germline gives CDR1 SQVTM, CDR2 ANQGSEA. CDR3 length: 17 residues. For the CDR3, the DNA is TGCAGCGTTGACTTTGGGCGTTGGCGGGGGGGCCTCGAGACCCAGTACTTC. It is translated as CSVDFGRWRGGLETQYF.

This clonotype was observed many times. The chain has TRBV4-1 and TRBJ1-5; D is perhaps TRBD1 (6 bases). The CDR3 sequence is 16 residues long. CDR1 is MGHRA, CDR2 YSYEKL, per germline. Trimming stripped 2 bases from V and 3 bases from J, with 14 bases between. This CDR3 reads CASSQFLQGLNQPQHF. CDR3 coding DNA: TGCGCCAGCAGCCAATTCCTGCAGGGGCTCAATCAGCCCCAGCATTTT.

This clonotype was found many times. The chain recombines TRBV12-3 or TRBV12-4 with TRBJ1-5; TRBD1 aligns across 8 bases. The ends lost 6 bases at V and 9 bases at J; junction bases unmatched: 13. The length of the CDR3 is 15 residues. CDR3 sequence: CASSDRGEGLSPQHF. CDR3 nucleotides: TGTGCCAGCAGCGACAGGGGAGAGGGACTATCGCCCCAGCATTTT.

Comments on this clonotype: Only one base separates this from a far larger clonotype, so it likely reflects a read error. CDR3: CASSLDISGGRAHNEQFF. As DNA, the CDR3 is TGTGCCAGCAGCTTAGACATCTCGGGGGGTCGCGCCCACAATGAGCAGTTCTTC. The chain uses TRBV7-2 and TRBJ2-1, with 7 bases that match TRBD2. There are 18 residues in the CDR3. The germline gives CDR1 SGHTA, CDR2 FQGNSA. V shed 1 base, J shed 5 bases, and the junction held 14 bases outside the gene matches.

As for this clonotype: A much larger clonotype is one base distant, so this may be a read error. The CDR3 reads CASNQRGSNQPQHF. The CDR3 DNA sequence: TGTGCCAGCAACCAAAGGGGGAGCAATCAGCCCCAGCATTTT. This rearrangement joins TRBV3-1 to TRBJ1-5; a weak D match, TRBD1 (6 bases). The CDR3 is 14 residues long. Germline values: CDR1 LGHDT, CDR2 YNNKEL (reference sequence).

The chain is built from TRBV29-1 and TRBJ2-7, with 8 positions matching TRBD2. CDR3 length: 14 residues. Germline V gene sequence: CDR1 SQVTM, CDR2 ANQGSEA. V shed 5 bases and J 12 bases; nucleotides not matched to a gene: 18. For the CDR3, the DNA is TGCAGCGTTAGGGTCAGCGGGGGCCGGCCATCGGTGTACTTC. Its protein product is CSVRVSGGRPSVYF.